This T cell receptor beta chain was documented in a study of blood T cell repertoires in COVID-19. Study information: Donors in Cohort 3 who had recovered were those with two negative PCRs, healthcare professional clearance, or resolution of their symptoms. Sources were T cells, B-cell-depleted T cells, or PBMCs; the material itself was cDNA or gDNA.

This CDR3 is 18 amino acids long. Per germline, CDR1 SGDLS and CDR2 YYNGEE. Trimming removed 4 bases from V and 0 bases from J; junction bases left unmatched: 10. Produced via immunoSEQ multiplex PCR; TCRdb's table is partial and in-frame only. Of some 220,000 clones detected, roughly nine tenths appear once; the ten largest clones hold about 3.1%. Those who participated ranged in age from about 18 to 89 years and resided in approximately 23 US areas. Which cohort a participant joined came from the clinical history participants gave. J is TRBJ2-6 and V is TRBV9, with 7 bases fitting TRBD1. The source of this sequence is a woman aged 50 to 65 in a cohort exposed to, infected with or recovered from COVID-19 (not recorded which). The sample taken for sequencing was PBMCs or T cells enriched from blood (not recorded which). Written as DNA, the CDR3 is TGTGCCAGCAGCCCTCGGACAGGTGCACCCTCTGGGGCCAACGTCCTGACTTTC. Its protein is CASSPRTGAPSGANVLTF.